One sample yielded the 5 T cell receptor beta chains listed below, sequenced in a study of blood T cell repertoires in COVID-19. The data were produced by immunoSEQ multiplex PCR, yet TCRdb's version contains in-frame clones alone and is incomplete. The sample records roughly 29,000 clones, 80% to 90% being singletons. The sequencing input was peripheral blood. The receptors originated from an elderly woman with COVID-19, enrolled during active disease.

This clone was observed a few times. CDR3 sequence reads: CASSSGQLYGYTF. The CDR3 bases are TGTGCCAGCAGTTCGGGACAGCTCTATGGCTACACCTTC. The chain joins TRBV12-3 or TRBV12-4 to TRBJ1-2; 7 bases map to TRBD1. The CDR3 covers 13 residues. After removal of 4 bases from V and 4 bases from J, the junction contained 3 bases not matched to a gene.

The gene calls are TRBV27 and TRBJ1-4; D gene unclear. Germline-derived CDR1 and CDR2 are MNHEY and SMNVEV (reference sequence). CDR3 length: 12 amino acids. V dropped 10 bases and J dropped 7 bases, with 13 bases sitting between them. DNA of the CDR3: TGTGCCACGTCGGGGTTGGGTGAAAAACTGTTTTTT. This sequence encodes CATSGLGEKLFF.

The chain has TRBV6-5 and TRBJ2-7, with D unresolved. From germline, CDR1 is MNHEY and CDR2 SVGAGI. The CDR3 is 13 residues long. V lost 6 bases and J lost 2, with 11 bases in between. CDR3 sequence reads: CASSKTLTYEQYF. In nucleotides, the CDR3 is TGTGCCAGCAGCAAGACACTCACCTACGAGCAGTACTTC.

The chain joins TRBV5-4 to TRBJ2-5, with a tentative D call TRBD1 (6 bases). The CDR3 is 14 residues long. Germline loops: CDR1 SGHNT, CDR2 YYREEE (reference sequence). Trimming left V 4 bases short and J 1 base short, with 11 bases between. CDR3 sequence (DNA): TGTGCCAGCAGCCCGAGGGACACCCAAGAGACCCAGTACTTC. It yields the protein CASSPRDTQETQYF.

This chain links TRBV7-2 with TRBJ1-1; TRBD1 agrees at 9 bases. Germline assignment: CDR1 SGHTA and CDR2 FQGNSA. The V gene end was trimmed by 3 bases and the J gene end by 10 bases; junction bases not matched to a gene: 9. This CDR3 region has 14 residues. The CDR3 loop is CASSFPPPTGGAFF. For the CDR3, the DNA is TGTGCCAGCAGCTTTCCTCCTCCGACAGGGGGAGCTTTCTTT.